This TCR beta chain was observed in a study of T cell responses to AZD1222 COVID-19 vaccine. Broader study findings: Sampling that yielded the repertoires occurred only after the peak T cell response. Elevations in Spike-specific TCR breadth and depth followed administration of two AZD1222 doses. Just 5 to 7 people given AZD1222 tested seropositive at baseline.

Concerning this clone itself: The antigen is undetermined.

This CDR3 has 18 residues. Germline V gene data show CDR1 as SGDLS and CDR2 as YYNGEE. The J segment lost 3 bases and the V segment lost 0 bases, leaving 10 bases of the junction unmatched. The assay was immunoSEQ multiplex PCR, and TCRdb's table has in-frame clones only and misses some. The sample lists about 100,000 clones, 88% occurring once. This receptor was taken from an adult in good health. The rearrangement links TRBV9 to TRBJ2-2, with 8 bases that match TRBD1. The specimen was peripheral blood, collected on day 0 of AZD1222 vaccination. The CDR3, as DNA: TGTGCCAGCAGCGTAGTTTGGACAGGGACTTTGGACACCGGGGAGCTGTTTTTT. Translating it yields CASSVVWTGTLDTGELFF. The full variable domain, completed using reference TRBV9 and TRBJ2-2, is DSGVTQTPKHLITATGQRVTLRCSPRSGDLSVYWYQQSLDQGLQFLIQYYNGEERAKGNILERFSAQQFPDLHSELNLSSLELGDSALYFCASSVVWTGTLDTGELFFGEGSRLTVL.